Presented here are 16 T cell receptor beta chains from one specimen sequenced in a study of T cells in Graves' hyperthyroidism and ophthalmopathy. Amplified regions were TCR beta CDR3 sequences from RNA transcripts. HTBI primers were employed in a first-round RT-PCR of the TCR CDR3. Each CDR3 protein is one row after TCRdb ran MiXCR on the multiplex PCR reads. This table has fewer than 600,000 distinct CDR3 sequences, around 15% appearing once. The material sequenced was blood. Receptors were obtained from a woman aged 18-29 years with Graves' hyperthyroidism.

This clonotype came up a few times. The chain links TRBV18 to TRBJ1-2, with D hard to call. The CDR3 loop spans 13 amino acids. V was cut by 3 bases and J by 8 bases, with 13 bases left in between. From germline, CDR1 is KGHSH and CDR2 LQKENI. CDR3 bases: TGTGCCAGCTCACCGTCGGCGGCCCTAGGCTACACCTTC. Its translation: CASSPSAALGYTF.

This clonotype was detected many times. J is TRBJ1-5 and V is TRBV12-3 or TRBV12-4; maybe TRBD1 (5 bases). This CDR3 has 14 amino acids. The germline V and J ends were trimmed by 3 bases and 4 bases, with 10 bases remaining between them. Here the CDR3 DNA reads TGTGCCAGCAGTTTCGGGGGTAGGAATCAGCCCCAGCATTTT. Its translation: CASSFGGRNQPQHF.

This chain connects TRBV12-3 or TRBV12-4 to TRBJ2-5; 10 bases match TRBD2. The CDR3 is made up of 15 amino acids. V shed 5 bases and J 9 bases; nucleotides not matched to a gene: 12. CDR3 loop: CASSPSIAGGGSQYF. The CDR3, as DNA: TGTGCCAGCAGTCCCAGTATAGCGGGAGGAGGGTCCCAGTACTTC.

At least ten counts were recorded for this clonotype. V is TRBV5-1 and J is TRBJ2-5; a possible D gene is TRBD2 (5 bases). The ends were cut back, 3 bases at V and 2 bases at J, with 11 bases in the middle. Germline V gene sequence: CDR1 SGHRS, CDR2 YFSETQ. This CDR3 has 14 amino acids. The CDR3 sequence: CASSSGRGQETQYF. The CDR3 DNA sequence: TGCGCCAGCAGCTCCGGCCGGGGACAAGAGACCCAGTACTTC.

This clonotype has ten or more counts. The chain links TRBV3-1 to TRBJ2-5, with unresolved D. This CDR3 has 15 residues. CDR1 and CDR2 (germline): LGHDT, YNNKEL (reference sequence). Trimming stripped 1 base from V and 5 bases from J, with 14 bases between. The CDR3 loop is CASSQGTAALETQYF. CDR3 DNA sequence: TGTGCCAGCAGCCAAGGGACGGCGGCCCTCGAGACCCAGTACTTC.

The chain carries TRBV12-3 or TRBV12-4 and TRBJ1-2; D is undetermined. This CDR3 is 11 amino acids long. V lost 5 bases and J lost 8, with 9 bases in between. The CDR3 spells CASSDQWGYTF. The CDR3 bases are TGTGCCAGCAGTGATCAATGGGGCTACACCTTC.

The rearrangement joins TRBV7-6 to TRBJ2-5, with unresolved D. The DNA end is more similar to TRBJ2-1, so the J call may be wrong. The CDR3 runs 12 residues. CDR1 is SGHVS and CDR2 is FNYEAQ in the germline V gene. Here the CDR3 reads CASSLAAETQFF. CDR3 sequence (DNA): TGTGCCAGCAGCTTAGCTGCGGAGACCCAGTTCTTC.

In DNA form, the CDR3 reads TGCGCCAGTTTTTTTAGCGGGAGCTCGAGCGAGACCCAGTACTTC. Translating it yields CASFFSGSSSETQYF. The chain recombines TRBV5-1 with TRBJ2-5, with 9 bases identical to TRBD2. This CDR3 has 15 amino acids. Germline CDR1 reads SGHRS; CDR2 reads YFSETQ. V lost 8 bases, J lost 5 bases, and 13 bases stayed unmatched.

This clonotype was seen more than once but under ten times. V usage is TRBV7-9 and J usage is TRBJ2-3, with D maybe TRBD2 (5 bases). The CDR3 is 16 amino acids. The germline V gene encodes CDR1 SEHNR and CDR2 FQNEAQ (reference sequence). Deletions cut 5 bases from V and 1 base from J, with 16 bases between. The CDR3 protein is CASSPGRTPRTDTQYF. The CDR3 bases are TGTGCCAGCAGCCCCGGACGGACTCCCCGCACAGATACGCAGTATTTT.

This rearrangement joins TRBV4-2 to TRBJ2-1; D might be TRBD1 (6 bases). The germline CDR1 and CDR2 sequences are LGHNA and YNFKEQ. The V end lost 0 bases, the J end lost 6 bases, and 21 bases lay between the germline ends. The CDR3 contains 18 residues. The CDR3 here is CASSQEPKGTGSGNEQFF. CDR3 in DNA: TGTGCCAGCAGCCAAGAACCCAAAGGCACAGGGTCGGGCAATGAGCAGTTCTTC.

This clonotype was found a few times. The chain recombines TRBV7-8 with TRBJ2-5; the D call may be TRBD1 or TRBD2 (5 bases each). The V gene lost 5 bases and the J gene lost 2 bases, with 18 bases spanning the gap. The CDR3 is made up of 16 amino acids. Germline V gene sequence: CDR1 SGHVS, CDR2 FQNEAQ. In nucleotides, the CDR3 is TGTGCCAGCAGCCCCCATCGGGGCCCGGGGCAAGAGACCCAGTACTTC. This sequence encodes CASSPHRGPGQETQYF. The complete variable domain, with remaining parts taken from reference TRBV7-8 and TRBJ2-5, reads GAGVSQSPRYKVAKRGQDVALRCDPISGHVSLFWYQQALGQGPEFLTYFQNEAQLDKSGLPSDRFFAERPEGSVSTLKIQRTQQEDSAVYLCASSPHRGPGQETQYFGPGTRLLVL.

This clonotype appeared many times. The chain recombines TRBV6-5 with TRBJ1-1, with TRBD1 as a possible D gene (5 bases). The CDR3 is made up of 15 amino acids. Germline V lookup: CDR1 MNHEY, CDR2 SVGAGI. Deletions cut 3 bases from V and 4 bases from J, with 15 bases between. The CDR3 loop is CASSYTPPRATEAFF. CDR3 nucleotides: TGTGCCAGCAGTTATACCCCCCCCAGGGCCACTGAAGCTTTCTTT.

This clonotype occurred many times. The genes are TRBV11-3 and TRBJ2-3; no firm D call. Germline values: CDR1 SGHNT, CDR2 YENEEA. V lost 2 bases, J lost 2 bases, and 8 bases lay in between. CDR3 length equals 14 residues. CDR3 nucleotide sequence: TGTGCCAGCAGCTTATTAACTAACACAGATACGCAGTATTTT. Amino acids: CASSLLTNTDTQYF.

The chain links TRBV19 to TRBJ1-2, with TRBD1 as a possible D gene (5 bases). Germline V gene lookup returns CDR1 LNHDA and CDR2 SQIVND (reference sequence). This CDR3 contains 14 residues. V lost 5 bases and J 7 bases, leaving 17 bases between the germline ends. The CDR3 DNA sequence: TGTGCCAGTAGTGGTCAGGGAGGGGTGGCTGGCTACACCTTC. Its translation is CASSGQGGVAGYTF.

The sample holds many counts of this clonotype. The CDR3 loop is CASSLARGRLNGYTF. The CDR3 nucleotides are TGTGCCAGCAGCTTAGCGAGGGGGCGCTTGAATGGCTACACCTTC. This sequence joins TRBV7-8 and TRBJ1-2; 7 bases match TRBD1. The CDR3 runs to 15 residues. Germline V CDR1 and CDR2: SGHVS, FQNEAQ. With V trimmed by 0 bases and J by 6 bases, 7 bases remained unmatched.

This clonotype was detected a few times. This chain links TRBV7-9 with TRBJ1-6; D is ambiguous. Germline CDR1 reads SEHNR; CDR2 reads FQNEAQ (reference sequence). Trimming took off 8 bases at V and 6 bases at J, with 17 bases between the two ends. The CDR3 runs 15 residues. The CDR3: CASSVRQPFNSPLHF. The CDR3 DNA is TGTGCCAGCTCAGTCCGCCAGCCTTTTAATTCACCCCTCCACTTT.